This T cell receptor beta chain was identified in a study of shared clonotypes between healthy human individuals. Study results and limitations: At large depth, rarefaction still showed sorted-subset sequencing to be incomplete.

Produced via immunoSEQ multiplex PCR; TCRdb's table is partial and in-frame only. The data hold 2 million to 2.5 million clones, with around 96% observed a single time. V was pared by 0 bases and J by 0 bases, with 14 bases between. This CDR3 comprises 17 residues. Germline V lookup: CDR1 SEHNR, CDR2 FQNEAQ (reference sequence). Remarks on this clone: The antigen is undetermined.

The naive CD8 fraction comprised CD45RO-negative cells positively selected for CCR7 and excluded terminally differentiated effector memory CD45RA+ cells. The receptor's source is a man younger than 30 in good health. The rearrangement uses TRBV7-9 and TRBJ1-1, with D maybe TRBD1 (5 bases). Sequencing was done on a sample of naive CD8+ T cells sorted from blood. The CDR3 spells CASSLAPGGLMNTEAFF. For the CDR3, the DNA is TGTGCCAGCAGCTTAGCCCCGGGGGGACTCATGAACACTGAAGCTTTCTTT. Complete variable domain (other parts from reference TRBV7-9 and TRBJ1-1): DTGVSQNPRHKITKRGQNVTFRCDPISEHNRLYWYRQTLGQGPEFLTYFQNEAQLEKSRLLSDRFSAERPKGSFSTLEIQRTEQGDSAMYLCASSLAPGGLMNTEAFFGQGTRLTVV.